This T cell receptor (beta chain) came from a study of blood T cells in healthy people across ages. Study-wide results and limits: Greater diversity and more naive CD4+ cells were seen in long-lived donors than in aged donors. Age showed a roughly linear inverse relationship with TCR beta diversity per million T cells.

The second PCR ran about 6 to 12 cycles with a sample-barcoded 5' primer and J-beta primers. One entry per CDR3 protein, called by TCRdb with MiXCR from the 5' RACE reads. The top ten clones hold about 2.1% of a sample with 1.5 million to 2 million distinct CDR3 sequences, approximately 50% of them seen once. Germline CDR1 is SGHTA and CDR2 is FQGNSA. V lost 11 bases and J 6 bases, leaving 17 bases between the germline ends. The CDR3 totals 12 residues. Total RNA was extracted at no less than 6 micrograms per sample. Concerning this clonotype itself: Its antigen is currently unknown.

The specimen was blood. The sequence was obtained from a woman aged 40 to 55 in good health. The chain carries TRBV7-2 and TRBJ2-7; D ambiguous. As DNA, the CDR3 is TGTGCCGGCACCCGACCCCAGAGCGAGCAGTACTTC. Protein product: CAGTRPQSEQYF.